One sample yielded the 25 T cell receptor beta chains listed below, sequenced in a study of regulatory dendritic cells for organ transplantation. No antigen has been identified for these receptors. Allogeneic regulatory or mature dendritic cells were co-cultured for 5 days with CFSE-labeled sorted T cells at 1:10. Repertoires were generated with immunoSEQ multiplex PCR, while TCRdb's copy carries only in-frame clones and drops some. The repertoire holds over 8,000 clones, with roughly 65% as singletons. Sequencing was done on a sample of naive CD4+ T cells from blood cultured with dendritic cells. The subset is: CD45RA+ naive T cells. The source is a human donor in good health.

J is TRBJ2-1 and V is TRBV19, with D tentatively TRBD1 (6 bases). V gave up 4 bases and J gave up 9 bases, with 13 bases separating them. Germline V CDR1 and CDR2: LNHDA, SQIVND (reference sequence). The length of the CDR3 is 13 residues. For the CDR3, the DNA is TGTGCCAGTAGTACCACAGGGTATGGTGAGCAGTTCTTC. Amino acid sequence: CASSTTGYGEQFF.

The chain combines TRBV28 with TRBJ1-5; 7 bases are a match to TRBD1. Germline assignment: CDR1 MDHEN and CDR2 SYDVKM. With V trimmed by 6 bases and J by 5 bases, 10 bases remained unmatched. This CDR3 comprises 15 residues. The CDR3: CASSPLDRDHQPQHF. The CDR3 DNA reads as TGTGCCAGCAGCCCACTCGACAGGGACCATCAGCCCCAGCATTTT.

This clone has only a few counts. The chain employs TRBV7-8 and TRBJ2-7, with 7 bases matching TRBD1. Trimming at V came to 6 bases and at J to 1 base, leaving 9 bases not matched to a gene. Looked up from germline, CDR1 is SGHVS and CDR2 is FQNEAQ. This CDR3 contains 15 residues. Here the CDR3 reads CASSYDREGSYEQYF. As DNA, the CDR3 is TGTGCCAGCAGTTACGACAGGGAAGGATCCTACGAGCAGTACTTC. Based on the CDR3 plus reference TRBV7-8 and TRBJ2-7, the full variable domain is GAGVSQSPRYKVAKRGQDVALRCDPISGHVSLFWYQQALGQGPEFLTYFQNEAQLDKSGLPSDRFFAERPEGSVSTLKIQRTQQEDSAVYLCASSYDREGSYEQYFGPGTRLTVT.

This clone was seen a handful of times. The J gene is TRBJ2-1, the V gene TRBV5-1, with 7 bases that match TRBD2. Germline assignment: CDR1 SGHRS and CDR2 YFSETQ. Losses at the gene ends were 4 bases for V and 6 bases for J; bases not matched to a gene: 10. CDR3 size: 15 residues. CDR3 amino acids: CASSTSGVSPNEQFF. CDR3 in DNA: TGCGCCAGCAGCACGAGCGGGGTTTCCCCCAATGAGCAGTTCTTC. Together with reference TRBV5-1 and TRBJ2-1, the CDR3 gives the full variable domain: KAGVTQTPRYLIKTRGQQVTLSCSPISGHRSVSWYQQTPGQGLQFLFEYFSETQRNKGNFPGRFSGRQFSNSRSEMNVSTLELGDSALYLCASSTSGVSPNEQFFGPGTRLTVL.

The chain employs TRBV6-1 and TRBJ2-7; perhaps TRBD1 as D (6 bases). Germline-derived CDR1 and CDR2 are MNHNS and SASEGT. Trimming cost V 7 bases and J 3 bases, with 16 bases left between them. This CDR3 is 14 amino acids long. As DNA, the CDR3 is TGTGCCAGCACCCATTGGGACATTAACTACGAGCAGTACTTC. Its translation is CASTHWDINYEQYF.

The chain couples TRBV2 to TRBJ1-1; D uncertain. V was shortened by 7 bases and J by 1 base, with 13 bases between the two germline ends. This CDR3 has 14 residues. Germline assignment: CDR1 SNHLY and CDR2 FYNNEI. CDR3 in DNA: TGTGCCAGCACCCAGAAGGGAGGGAACACTGAAGCTTTCTTT. It yields the protein CASTQKGGNTEAFF.

This clone occurred a few times. The J gene is TRBJ2-1, the V gene TRBV25-1; possibly TRBD1 for D (5 bases). V dropped 3 bases and J dropped 2 bases, with 11 bases sitting between them. The CDR3 is 15 residues long. Germline-derived CDR1 and CDR2 are MGHDK and SYGVNS. CDR3 nucleotides: TGTGCCAGCAGTGATTCCCGGACACCCTACAATGAGCAGTTCTTC. Its protein is CASSDSRTPYNEQFF. The full variable domain, in which reference TRBV25-1 and TRBJ2-1 provide the parts outside the CDR3, is EADIYQTPRYLVIGTGKKITLECSQTMGHDKMYWYQQDPGMELHLIHYSYGVNSTEKGDLSSESTVSRIRTEHFPLTLESARPSHTSQYLCASSDSRTPYNEQFFGPGTRLTVL.

CDR3 loop: CASSRRADYSNQPQHF. The CDR3 region has the DNA TGTGCCAGCAGTAGAAGGGCAGACTATAGCAATCAGCCCCAGCATTTT. The chain uses TRBV2 and TRBJ1-5, with D unclear. The CDR3 is 16 amino acids. The V and J ends lost 5 bases and 0 bases respectively, with 14 bases between them. The germline CDR1 and CDR2 sequences are SNHLY and FYNNEI.

The CDR3 nucleotides read TGTGCCAGCTCCCCGGACTCTCTCGGAAGGGTCAATGAGCAGTTCTTC. Its translation: CASSPDSLGRVNEQFF. The rearrangement links TRBV18 to TRBJ2-1, with D perhaps matching TRBD2 (5 bases). The germline CDR1 and CDR2 sequences are KGHSH and LQKENI. CDR3 length: 16 amino acids. The germline V and J ends were trimmed by 6 bases and 6 bases, with 21 bases remaining between them.

The CDR3 DNA reads as TGTGCCAGCAGCTCTACAGGGAACCTTGGGTCACCCCTCCACTTT. The encoded protein is CASSSTGNLGSPLHF. The genes are TRBV7-2 and TRBJ1-6, with TRBD1 as a possible D gene (6 bases). The V end lost 4 bases, the J end lost 10 bases, and 17 bases lay between the germline ends. CDR3 length equals 15 residues. The germline V gene encodes CDR1 SGHTA and CDR2 FQGNSA.

The genes are TRBV7-8 and TRBJ1-2; 8 bases map to TRBD1. V shed 1 base, J shed 5 bases, and the junction held 6 bases outside the gene matches. Germline V lookup: CDR1 SGHVS, CDR2 FQNEAQ. The CDR3 has 15 amino acids. The CDR3 DNA reads TGTGCCAGCAGCTTAGTCGGGACAGGCTCGTATGGCTACACCTTC. This gives the protein CASSLVGTGSYGYTF.

This chain uses TRBV29-1 with TRBJ2-1; weak D call: TRBD2 (5 bases). The germline CDR1 and CDR2 sequences are SQVTM and ANQGSEA. CDR3 length: 13 residues. The V and J ends lost 5 bases and 4 bases respectively, with 12 bases between them. The CDR3 region has the DNA TGCAGCGTTAGCGGCCAAAATTACAATGAGCAGTTCTTC. It codes for CSVSGQNYNEQFF.

The rearrangement uses TRBV27 and TRBJ2-3, with 7 bases matching TRBD2. The CDR3 is 16 amino acids. V lost 6 bases and J lost 3; bases outside the gene matches: 12. Germline CDR1 is MNHEY and CDR2 is SMNVEV (reference sequence). The CDR3 protein is CASRNFGLADTDTQYF. The DNA for the CDR3 is TGTGCCAGCAGGAACTTCGGTCTAGCGGATACAGATACGCAGTATTTT.

J is TRBJ2-1 and V is TRBV5-1, with 7 bases identical to TRBD1. The V and J ends lost 2 bases and 5 bases, in that order; junction bases with no gene match: 7. CDR3 length: 15 amino acids. Germline lookup yields CDR1 SGHRS and CDR2 YFSETQ. The CDR3, as DNA: TGCGCCAGCAGCTTCAAAACAGGGGCTGACAATGAGCAGTTCTTC. Translating gives CASSFKTGADNEQFF.

The chain employs TRBV7-8 and TRBJ2-7; 9 nucleotides agree with TRBD1. The CDR3 extends over 14 amino acids. J gave up 4 bases and V 5 bases, and 6 bases lay outside the gene matches. Germline V lookup: CDR1 SGHVS, CDR2 FQNEAQ. CDR3 bases: TGTGCCAGCAGCAAACGGGACAGGGAGTACGAGCAGTACTTC. Amino acids: CASSKRDREYEQYF.

V is TRBV9 and J is TRBJ1-1, with D possibly being TRBD1 (5 bases). V shed 4 bases and J shed 6 bases, with 19 bases lying between them. This CDR3 is built from 15 residues. Germline loops: CDR1 SGDLS, CDR2 YYNGEE. In DNA, the CDR3 is TGTGCCAGCAGCCCCCTGGCAGACAGCGTCCCTGAAGCTTTCTTT. It yields the protein CASSPLADSVPEAFF.

The V and J genes are TRBV19 and TRBJ1-2; D not resolved. The length of the CDR3 is 14 residues. Germline values: CDR1 LNHDA, CDR2 SQIVND (reference sequence). Trimming removed 4 bases from V and 3 bases from J, with 12 bases in between. The CDR3 nucleotides read TGTGCCAGTAGTAACCCTCCCGAGGACTATGGCTACACCTTC. Translation: CASSNPPEDYGYTF.

This chain's CDR3 is CRPGGGPDGYF. In nucleotides, the CDR3 is TGCAGGCCTGGGGGGGGCCCAGACGGGTACTTC. This sequence joins TRBV20-1 and TRBJ2-7, with D possibly matching TRBD2 (7 bases). The CDR3 runs 11 residues. Germline V CDR1 and CDR2: DFQATT, SNEGSKA (reference sequence).

This clone is medium-sized (0.01 to 0.1%) within its sample. The chain has TRBV5-1 and TRBJ1-6; TRBD1 matches 10 bases. This CDR3 has 17 residues. CDR1 is SGHRS, CDR2 YFSETQ, per germline. V was clipped by 4 bases and J by 9 bases; unmatched bases: 13. The CDR3 nucleotides read TGCGCCAGCAGCCAAAGGATGGGACAGGGGTTGGGTTCACCCCTCCACTTT. Its protein is CASSQRMGQGLGSPLHF. Supplemented by reference TRBV5-1 and TRBJ1-6, the full variable domain reads KAGVTQTPRYLIKTRGQQVTLSCSPISGHRSVSWYQQTPGQGLQFLFEYFSETQRNKGNFPGRFSGRQFSNSRSEMNVSTLELGDSALYLCASSQRMGQGLGSPLHFGNGTRLTVT.

J is TRBJ2-3 and V is TRBV5-4; tentatively, D is TRBD1 (6 bases). Trimming removed 5 bases from V and 0 bases from J, with 16 bases in between. The germline CDR1 and CDR2 sequences are SGHNT and YYREEE (reference sequence). CDR3 length equals 16 residues. In DNA, the CDR3 is TGTGCCAGCAGACTGGACAGTGTCCCTAGCACAGATACGCAGTATTTT. As protein: CASRLDSVPSTDTQYF.

The chain carries TRBV4-2 and TRBJ2-7; D call uncertain. V shed 2 bases and J shed 0 bases, with 11 bases lying between them. Germline V lookup: CDR1 LGHNA, CDR2 YNFKEQ. This CDR3 has 15 amino acids. The CDR3 bases are TGTGCCAGCAGCCAAACGACTTCCGACTCCTACGAGCAGTACTTC. This codes for CASSQTTSDSYEQYF.

The gene calls are TRBV6-5 and TRBJ2-7, with D possibly matching TRBD2 (6 bases). The germline V gene encodes CDR1 MNHEY and CDR2 SVGAGI. The germline V and J ends were trimmed by 0 bases and 4 bases, with 13 bases remaining between them. This CDR3 is 15 amino acids long. The CDR3 loop reads CASSYSGGPVYEQYF. In DNA form, the CDR3 reads TGTGCCAGCAGTTACTCCGGGGGACCGGTGTACGAGCAGTACTTC.

The J gene is TRBJ2-5, the V gene TRBV11-1; a weak D match, TRBD1 (6 bases). Trimming cost V 4 bases and J 0 bases, with 12 bases left between them. The CDR3 spans 15 residues. The germline V gene has CDR1 SGHAT and CDR2 FQDESV (reference sequence). As DNA, the CDR3 is TGTGCCAGCAGCTCCCGAGACAGGTACCAAGAGACCCAGTACTTC. Protein: CASSSRDRYQETQYF.

V is TRBV5-1 and J is TRBJ2-1, with D tentatively TRBD2 (5 bases). Germline lookup yields CDR1 SGHRS and CDR2 YFSETQ. The CDR3 consists of 15 residues. Between the trimmed V and J ends, which lost 0 bases and 1 base, there was a span of 8 bases. The CDR3, as DNA: TGCGCCAGCAGCTTGGCACTAGAGTCCTACAATGAGCAGTTCTTC. It is translated as CASSLALESYNEQFF.

The chain carries TRBV9 and TRBJ1-1; 7 bases align to TRBD1. Germline CDR1 and CDR2: SGDLS and YYNGEE. CDR3 length: 14 amino acids. Trimming removed 5 bases from V and 8 bases from J; junction bases left unmatched: 12. The CDR3 is CASRSGTDPVEAFF. DNA of the CDR3: TGTGCCAGCAGATCCGGGACAGACCCTGTGGAAGCTTTCTTT.